These T cell receptor beta chains were read from a single sample in a study of cytomegalovirus exposure and HLA in healthy donors. The protocol was immunoSEQ multiplex PCR, while the TCRdb copy is restricted to in-frame clones and leaves out a portion. Found here are 170,000 or so clones, around 83% of them singletons; the top ten hold 1.6%. Sequences were obtained from PBMCs. The receptors were gathered from a man aged 45-65 years in good health and CMV-seronegative. CDR3s leave out the opening cysteine and the closing phenylalanine or tryptophan. The D gene is left open where the match is weak.

d_call j_call v_call cdr3_aa
. TRBJ2-3 TRBV7-8 ASSFLLRDTDTQY
. TRBJ2-1 TRBV13 ASSLAGTGNEQF
TRBD2 TRBJ2-1 TRBV7-8 ASSTGTSGLNYNEQF
. TRBJ2-1 TRBV5-1 ASSLVSPPSYNEQF
. TRBJ2-7 TRBV9 ASSTGHRTYEQY
TRBD1 TRBJ2-7 TRBV7-9 ASSLGQGFYEQY
. TRBJ2-3 TRBV7-6 ASQSGGIITDTQY
. TRBJ1-6 TRBV7-9 ASSFDSRISPLH
TRBD2 TRBJ2-5 TRBV11-2 ASSLVISGDQY
. TRBJ2-7 TRBV19 ASSTGLPHYEQY